These T cell receptor beta chains were read from a single sample in a study of T cell changes during pregnancy in multiple sclerosis. The method was immunoSEQ multiplex PCR; TCRdb's version includes in-frame clones alone and lacks a portion of them. This sample has roughly 38,000 clones, with about 94% found just once. Sample: CD8+ T cells from peripheral blood mononuclear cells, taken in the third trimester of pregnancy. These receptors were collected from a female donor with multiple sclerosis, enrolled in a pregnancy study. The CDR3 runs from the conserved cysteine through the conserved F or W. D genes are given only for firm matches. Clone size is shown for a subset of rows, as once, few, many or a class of expanded clone.

TRBV27	TRBJ1-1	TRBD1	once	CASIGTGAYGTEAFF	TGTGCCAGCATTGGCACAGGGGCATACGGCACTGAAGCTTTCTTT
TRBV27	TRBJ1-5	.	.	CASSSRPDAGQPQHF	TGTGCCAGCAGTTCACGGCCCGATGCGGGTCAGCCCCAGCATTTT
TRBV4-2	TRBJ1-2	.	.	CASSPWAKGGRHGYTF	TGTGCCAGCAGCCCGTGGGCCAAGGGGGGGAGGCATGGCTACACCTTC
TRBV27	TRBJ2-1	.	.	CASSLRGNEQFF	TGTGCCAGCAGTTTACGGGGGAATGAGCAGTTCTTC
TRBV4-3	TRBJ2-5	TRBD1	.	CASSPDDRGGETQYF	TGCGCCAGCAGCCCAGATGACAGGGGTGGGGAGACCCAGTACTTC
TRBV7-9	TRBJ2-7	.	.	CASSSPGEQYF	TGTGCCAGCAGCTCCCCGGGCGAGCAGTACTTC
TRBV6-4	TRBJ2-1	TRBD2	few	CASSDSSGSYNEQFF	TGTGCCAGCAGTGACTCTAGCGGGTCCTACAATGAGCAGTTCTTC
TRBV18	TRBJ2-7	.	.	CASSSGGGLYQQYF	TGTGCCAGCTCATCCGGCGGGGGCCTCTACCAGCAGTACTTC
TRBV27	TRBJ1-1	.	.	CASSLVRGNTEAFF	TGTGCCAGCAGTTTGGTCAGAGGGAACACTGAAGCTTTCTTT
TRBV19	TRBJ2-2	.	.	CASSLGLQGAGELFF	TGTGCCAGTAGCCTGGGACTCCAAGGGGCCGGGGAGCTGTTTTTT
TRBV28	TRBJ2-2	TRBD2	.	CASEFRGGRDTGELFF	TGTGCCAGCGAGTTCCGTGGGGGGAGGGACACCGGGGAGCTGTTTTTT
TRBV28	TRBJ2-3	TRBD2	.	CASSLTGAGGGETDTQYF	TGTGCCAGCAGTTTGACGGGCGCGGGAGGGGGGGAAACAGATACGCAGTATTTT
TRBV19	TRBJ2-3	.	once	CASSISPDTQYF	TGTGCCAGTAGTATTAGTCCAGATACGCAGTATTTT
TRBV5-1	TRBJ2-1	TRBD1	once	CASSLGQGRNEQFF	TGCGCCAGCAGCTTGGGACAGGGCAGGAATGAGCAGTTCTTC
TRBV27	TRBJ2-2	TRBD2	.	CASSLLAGVAGELFF	TGTGCCAGCAGTCTCCTAGCGGGAGTAGCCGGGGAGCTGTTTTTT
TRBV27	TRBJ2-2	TRBD2	.	CASLGLAGTSTGELFF	TGTGCCAGCCTCGGACTAGCGGGTACGAGTACCGGGGAGCTGTTTTTT
TRBV19	TRBJ1-5	.	large	CASSQSSGYSNQPQHF	TGTGCCAGTAGTCAATCGTCGGGTTATAGCAATCAGCCCCAGCATTTT
TRBV7-8	TRBJ1-2	TRBD1	once	CASSGRDRGSYGYTF	TGTGCCAGCAGCGGCCGGGACAGGGGCTCCTATGGCTACACCTTC
TRBV28	TRBJ2-3	.	.	CASSFGSARTDTQYF	TGTGCCAGCAGTTTTGGTAGCGCCCGCACAGATACGCAGTATTTT
TRBV5-1	TRBJ1-1	.	.	CASSLGGSTEAFF	TGCGCCAGCAGCCTCGGGGGGAGTACTGAAGCTTTCTTT
TRBV27	TRBJ2-5	TRBD2	.	CASSSAGGIETQYF	TGTGCCAGCAGTTCCGCGGGAGGTATAGAGACCCAGTACTTC
TRBV5-6	TRBJ1-5	.	.	CASSLIEEQPQHF	TGTGCCAGCAGCCTCATAGAGGAGCAGCCCCAGCATTTT
TRBV7-6	TRBJ2-1	.	.	CASSFDSYNEQFF	TGTGCCAGCAGTTTCGACAGTTACAATGAGCAGTTCTTC
TRBV28	TRBJ2-1	TRBD2	.	CASSLPPLSGNYNEQFF	TGTGCCAGCAGTTTACCACCCCTTAGCGGGAACTACAATGAGCAGTTCTTC
TRBV5-4	TRBJ2-1	.	.	CASSPSSLGSSYNEQFF	TGTGCCAGCAGCCCCTCTAGCTTGGGGAGCTCCTACAATGAGCAGTTCTTC
TRBV19	TRBJ2-7	.	.	CASSIAQHYEQYF	TGTGCCAGTAGTATAGCACAGCACTACGAGCAGTACTTC
TRBV4-3	TRBJ1-1	.	.	CASSQAAENTEAFF	TGCGCCAGCAGCCAAGCCGCGGAAAACACTGAAGCTTTCTTT
TRBV5-6	TRBJ2-7	.	.	CASSLELSSYEQYF	TGTGCCAGCAGCTTGGAGCTGAGTTCCTACGAGCAGTACTTC
TRBV27	TRBJ2-7	.	.	CASSLNGVRGYEQYF	TGTGCCAGCAGTTTAAACGGGGTCAGGGGCTACGAGCAGTACTTC
TRBV9	TRBJ1-1	TRBD1	few	CASSLRQGNTEAFF	TGTGCCAGCAGCCTTCGACAGGGGAACACTGAAGCTTTCTTT
TRBV7-9	TRBJ2-7	TRBD2	.	CASSLASGITYEQYF	TGTGCCAGCAGCTTAGCGAGCGGGATCACCTACGAGCAGTACTTC
TRBV11-3	TRBJ2-5	TRBD1	.	CASSSTGTGPQETQYF	TGTGCCAGCAGCTCCACCGGGACAGGGCCCCAAGAGACCCAGTACTTC
TRBV7-9	TRBJ2-2	TRBD2	.	CASSHSGRVTGELFF	TGTGCCAGCAGCCATAGCGGGAGAGTCACCGGGGAGCTGTTTTTT
TRBV29-1	TRBJ2-2	TRBD1	.	CSVAGQGGELFF	TGCAGCGTAGCCGGACAGGGCGGGGAGCTGTTTTTT
TRBV6-5	TRBJ1-6	TRBD1	.	CASSYWGQGQSPLHF	TGTGCCAGCAGTTACTGGGGACAGGGTCAGTCACCCCTCCACTTT
TRBV27	TRBJ2-7	TRBD2	.	CASSLRGGSSYEQYF	TGTGCCAGCAGCCTTCGGGGGGGGAGCTCCTACGAGCAGTACTTC
TRBV13	TRBJ1-4	TRBD1	once	CASSLSGTGGTNEKLFF	TGTGCCAGCAGCCTCTCCGGGACAGGGGGGACTAATGAAAAACTGTTTTTT
TRBV2	TRBJ1-2	TRBD1	.	CASIRVAQGSGYTF	TGTGCCAGCATCCGTGTTGCACAGGGGAGTGGCTACACCTTC
TRBV6-6	TRBJ1-4	.	.	CASSPPATNEKLFF	TGTGCCAGCAGTCCACCGGCAACTAATGAAAAACTGTTTTTT
TRBV11-2	TRBJ2-5	.	.	CASSPTTFQETQYF	TGTGCCAGCAGTCCTACTACTTTTCAAGAGACCCAGTACTTC
TRBV27	TRBJ1-1	.	.	CASVSTDARRTEAFF	TGTGCCAGCGTTAGTACGGACGCCCGGAGGACTGAAGCTTTCTTT
TRBV9	TRBJ2-6	TRBD2	once	CASSYTKGRAGSGANVLTF	TGTGCCAGCAGCTACACCAAGGGGAGGGCGGGGTCTGGGGCCAACGTCCTGACTTTC
TRBV7-9	TRBJ2-1	TRBD2	.	CASSSHGGGRAYNEQFF	TGTGCCAGCAGCTCCCATGGGGGCGGGAGGGCCTACAATGAGCAGTTCTTC
TRBV2	TRBJ2-7	TRBD2	.	CASRKEAGLINEQYF	TGTGCCAGCAGGAAAGAAGCGGGACTCATCAACGAGCAGTACTTC
TRBV7-2	TRBJ1-1	.	.	CASSLRSGTNTEAFF	TGTGCCAGCAGCTTAAGGAGCGGGACGAACACTGAAGCTTTCTTT
TRBV5-4	TRBJ1-2	TRBD1	.	CASSDPSGDRAYGYTF	TGTGCCAGCAGCGACCCTTCGGGGGACAGGGCCTATGGCTACACCTTC
TRBV28	TRBJ2-7	.	.	CASSYRGGYEQYF	TGTGCCAGCAGTTACAGGGGGGGATACGAGCAGTACTTC
TRBV9	TRBJ1-1	TRBD1	once	CASSAEGQVEAFF	TGTGCCAGCAGCGCCGAGGGACAGGTTGAAGCTTTCTTT
TRBV15	TRBJ2-5	TRBD2	.	CATSRGGGWGGQETQYF	TGTGCCACCAGCAGAGGGGGAGGGTGGGGCGGCCAGGAGACCCAGTACTTC
TRBV5-6	TRBJ1-3	.	.	CASSSESSGNTIYF	TGTGCCAGCAGCTCGGAGAGCTCTGGAAACACCATATATTTT
TRBV19	TRBJ2-7	TRBD1	.	CASSIVDRGSYEQYF	TGTGCCAGTAGTATAGTCGACAGGGGGTCCTACGAGCAGTACTTC
TRBV19	TRBJ2-7	.	once	CASSITHGAYEQYF	TGTGCCAGTAGTATAACCCACGGGGCCTACGAGCAGTACTTC
TRBV19	TRBJ1-5	.	once	CASHGTGRNQPQHF	TGTGCCAGTCACGGAACAGGGCGCAATCAGCCCCAGCATTTT
TRBV28	TRBJ1-2	.	.	CASSPITLQGPWAGYTF	TGTGCCAGCAGTCCAATTACTCTACAGGGCCCGTGGGCTGGCTACACCTTC
TRBV5-4	TRBJ2-7	TRBD2	.	CASSSLGSGIIDEQYF	TGTGCCAGCAGCTCCCTGGGTAGCGGGATTATCGACGAGCAGTACTTC